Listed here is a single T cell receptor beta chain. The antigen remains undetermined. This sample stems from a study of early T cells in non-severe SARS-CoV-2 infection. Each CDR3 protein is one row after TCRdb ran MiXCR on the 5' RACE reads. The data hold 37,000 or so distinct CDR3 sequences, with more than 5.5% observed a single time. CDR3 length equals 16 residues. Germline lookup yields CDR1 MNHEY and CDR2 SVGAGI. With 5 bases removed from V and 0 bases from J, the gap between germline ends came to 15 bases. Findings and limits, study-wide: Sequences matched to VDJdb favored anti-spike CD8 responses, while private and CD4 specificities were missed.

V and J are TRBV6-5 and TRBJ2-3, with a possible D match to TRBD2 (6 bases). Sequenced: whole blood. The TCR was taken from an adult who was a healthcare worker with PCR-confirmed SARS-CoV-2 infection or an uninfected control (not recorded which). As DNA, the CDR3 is TGTGCCAGCAGTGAATCGGGACTCACTAGCACAGATACGCAGTATTTT. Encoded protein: CASSESGLTSTDTQYF.